These T cell receptor beta chains were read from a single sample in a study of T cell responses to AZD1222 COVID-19 vaccine. The repertoire was sequenced with immunoSEQ multiplex PCR; TCRdb's copy has only in-frame clones and lacks some. The table shows 65,000 to 85,000 clones, with roughly 85% occurring only once. The specimen was peripheral blood, collected 28 days after the second AZD1222 dose. The source of these receptors is an adult who received the AZD1222 COVID-19 vaccine. Each CDR3 is given with its conserved first and last residue. A D gene is named only where the DNA matches it firmly. Size is stated for part of the rows, as once, few or many counts, or as a class when the clone is expanded.

clone_size: once; j_call: TRBJ2-7; v_call: TRBV9; d_call: NA; cdr3_nt: TGTGCCAGCAGCCCACACGTCGGGGGAAATTACGAGCAGTACTTC; cdr3_aa: CASSPHVGGNYEQYF
clone_size: NA; j_call: TRBJ2-5; v_call: TRBV4-2; d_call: NA; cdr3_nt: TGTGCCAGCAGCCAAGTAGACAGGGAGGGGACCCAGTACTTC; cdr3_aa: CASSQVDREGTQYF
clone_size: NA; j_call: TRBJ1-3; v_call: TRBV7-8; d_call: NA; cdr3_nt: TGTGCCAGCAGCCAGGGGTTTGGAAACACCATATATTTT; cdr3_aa: CASSQGFGNTIYF
clone_size: few; j_call: TRBJ1-1; v_call: TRBV6-5; d_call: NA; cdr3_nt: TGTGCCAGCAGTTTACTACGGACTGGGAACACTGAAGCTTTCTTT; cdr3_aa: CASSLLRTGNTEAFF
clone_size: NA; j_call: TRBJ2-7; v_call: TRBV5-1; d_call: TRBD1; cdr3_nt: TGCGCCAGCAGCTTGGCCGGGCAGGGGGCGTCCTACGAGCAGTACTTC; cdr3_aa: CASSLAGQGASYEQYF
clone_size: NA; j_call: TRBJ1-4; v_call: TRBV6-5; d_call: NA; cdr3_nt: TGTGCCAGCAGTACAGGAACTACTAATGAAAAACTGTTTTTT; cdr3_aa: CASSTGTTNEKLFF
clone_size: NA; j_call: TRBJ2-7; v_call: TRBV6-1; d_call: TRBD1; cdr3_nt: TGTGCCAGCAGTGAAGGGGCAGGGGGAAGTTACGAGCAGTACTTC; cdr3_aa: CASSEGAGGSYEQYF
clone_size: NA; j_call: TRBJ1-6; v_call: TRBV30; d_call: TRBD1; cdr3_nt: TGTGCCTGGAGCGGACAGGGGCTGGCGAATTCACCCCTCCACTTT; cdr3_aa: CAWSGQGLANSPLHF
clone_size: NA; j_call: TRBJ2-2; v_call: TRBV19; d_call: NA; cdr3_nt: TGTGCCAGTAGTATTCAGGGGTCGAGGACGGGGACCGGGGAGCTGTTTTTT; cdr3_aa: CASSIQGSRTGTGELFF
clone_size: NA; j_call: TRBJ1-5; v_call: TRBV28; d_call: NA; cdr3_nt: TGTGCCAGCAGTTTATCGGCAGGGAATCAGCCCCAGCATTTT; cdr3_aa: CASSLSAGNQPQHF
clone_size: NA; j_call: TRBJ1-4; v_call: TRBV5-5; d_call: NA; cdr3_nt: TGTGCCAGCAGCTTGGTTGGGGGGTCTAATGAAAAACTGTTTTTT; cdr3_aa: CASSLVGGSNEKLFF
clone_size: NA; j_call: TRBJ2-5; v_call: TRBV15; d_call: NA; cdr3_nt: TGTGCCACCAGCCTAGAGTACCAAGAGACCCAGTACTTC; cdr3_aa: CATSLEYQETQYF
clone_size: NA; j_call: TRBJ1-2; v_call: TRBV29-1; d_call: NA; cdr3_nt: TGCAGCGTTGGGTCTAACTATGGCTACACCTTC; cdr3_aa: CSVGSNYGYTF
clone_size: NA; j_call: TRBJ2-1; v_call: TRBV5-1; d_call: NA; cdr3_nt: TGCGCCAGCAGCGGTGGGTACAATGAGCAGTTCTTC; cdr3_aa: CASSGGYNEQFF
clone_size: NA; j_call: TRBJ1-1; v_call: TRBV7-2; d_call: TRBD1; cdr3_nt: TGTGCCAGCAGCTTGGACCCGGCCAGGGGGGCTGAAGCTTTCTTT; cdr3_aa: CASSLDPARGAEAFF
clone_size: NA; j_call: TRBJ1-1; v_call: TRBV28; d_call: NA; cdr3_nt: TGTGCCCACGTGAGGGGCACTGAAGCTTTCTTT; cdr3_aa: CAHVRGTEAFF
clone_size: NA; j_call: TRBJ1-2; v_call: TRBV6-5; d_call: TRBD1; cdr3_nt: TGTGCCAGCAGTTCCAGGGGGAGTGGCGGCTACACCTTC; cdr3_aa: CASSSRGSGGYTF
clone_size: NA; j_call: TRBJ2-5; v_call: TRBV19; d_call: NA; cdr3_nt: TGTGCCAGTAGTCTAGGTCAAGAGACCCAGTACTTC; cdr3_aa: CASSLGQETQYF
clone_size: NA; j_call: TRBJ2-2; v_call: TRBV9; d_call: NA; cdr3_nt: TGTGCCAGCAGCGTAGCTTTGCCCGGGGAGCTGTTTTTT; cdr3_aa: CASSVALPGELFF
clone_size: NA; j_call: TRBJ2-1; v_call: TRBV7-9; d_call: TRBD2; cdr3_nt: TGTGCCAGCTCCGGGACTAGCGGGGGGTTCTCCTACAATGAGCAGTTCTTC; cdr3_aa: CASSGTSGGFSYNEQFF
clone_size: NA; j_call: TRBJ2-7; v_call: TRBV11-2; d_call: NA; cdr3_nt: TGTGCCAGCAGCTTAGGTATTCAGGGCTCAAGACAGTACTTC; cdr3_aa: CASSLGIQGSRQYF
clone_size: NA; j_call: TRBJ2-1; v_call: TRBV7-9; d_call: TRBD2; cdr3_nt: TGTGCCAGCAGCCCCGGACTAGCGGGGGGGTATTACAATGAGCAGTTCTTC; cdr3_aa: CASSPGLAGGYYNEQFF
clone_size: NA; j_call: TRBJ2-7; v_call: TRBV27; d_call: NA; cdr3_nt: TGTGCCAGCACTGGAGGTGCCGAGCAGTACTTC; cdr3_aa: CASTGGAEQYF
clone_size: NA; j_call: TRBJ1-2; v_call: TRBV2; d_call: TRBD1; cdr3_nt: TGTGCCAGCAGTGATCTCGGACAGGGGGACGGCTATGGCTACACCTTC; cdr3_aa: CASSDLGQGDGYGYTF
clone_size: NA; j_call: TRBJ1-1; v_call: TRBV7-9; d_call: TRBD1; cdr3_nt: TGTGCCAGCAGCTTAGTACGGACAGGGGGTGAAGCTTTCTTT; cdr3_aa: CASSLVRTGGEAFF
clone_size: NA; j_call: TRBJ1-5; v_call: TRBV5-6; d_call: NA; cdr3_nt: TGTGCCAGCAGCCGAAAACCCGGACAGCTTAATCAGCCCCAGCATTTT; cdr3_aa: CASSRKPGQLNQPQHF
clone_size: NA; j_call: TRBJ1-5; v_call: TRBV5-8; d_call: NA; cdr3_nt: TGTGCCAGCAGCTTGAATCTAGGACCTCAGAGCAATCAGCCCCAGCATTTT; cdr3_aa: CASSLNLGPQSNQPQHF
clone_size: NA; j_call: TRBJ1-2; v_call: TRBV25-1; d_call: TRBD1; cdr3_nt: TGTGCCAGCAGTTTAGGACAGGGAGGTGGCTACACCTTC; cdr3_aa: CASSLGQGGGYTF
clone_size: once; j_call: TRBJ1-3; v_call: TRBV30; d_call: NA; cdr3_nt: TGTGCCTGGAGTGTATGGGCGTTTGGCTCTGGAAACACCATATATTTT; cdr3_aa: CAWSVWAFGSGNTIYF
clone_size: NA; j_call: TRBJ1-4; v_call: TRBV7-7; d_call: TRBD1; cdr3_nt: TGTGCTAGCAGCCAGGGGGGTATTCGGGAAAAACTGTTTTTT; cdr3_aa: CASSQGGIREKLFF
clone_size: NA; j_call: TRBJ2-1; v_call: TRBV19; d_call: NA; cdr3_nt: TGTGCCAGTAGTTCCGACAGGAGCTCCTACAATGAGCAGTTCTTC; cdr3_aa: CASSSDRSSYNEQFF
clone_size: NA; j_call: TRBJ1-4; v_call: TRBV5-6; d_call: NA; cdr3_nt: TGTGCCAGCAGCTTGAGCAGGAGTCCGAATGAAATTTCGGCGCTTTTT; cdr3_aa: CASSLSRSPNEISALF
clone_size: once; j_call: TRBJ2-3; v_call: TRBV19; d_call: NA; cdr3_nt: TGTGCCAGTAGTATAGATCGGGACACAGGCACAGATACGCAGTATTTT; cdr3_aa: CASSIDRDTGTDTQYF
clone_size: NA; j_call: TRBJ2-3; v_call: TRBV9; d_call: NA; cdr3_nt: TGTGCCAGCACCACTGACGTGGGCATGGTCGATACGCAGTATTTT; cdr3_aa: CASTTDVGMVDTQYF
clone_size: NA; j_call: TRBJ1-1; v_call: TRBV10-1; d_call: NA; cdr3_nt: TGCGCCAGCAGGTCCCGACCTACAGGGACTGAAGCTTTCTTT; cdr3_aa: CASRSRPTGTEAFF
clone_size: NA; j_call: TRBJ2-7; v_call: TRBV19; d_call: NA; cdr3_nt: TGTGCCAGTAGTATATTGGTTTCGGAATACGAGCAGTACTTC; cdr3_aa: CASSILVSEYEQYF
clone_size: once; j_call: TRBJ2-2; v_call: TRBV7-6; d_call: NA; cdr3_nt: TGTGCCAGCAGCTTAGCAGGACCCAACACCGGGGAGCTGTTTTTT; cdr3_aa: CASSLAGPNTGELFF
clone_size: NA; j_call: TRBJ1-1; v_call: TRBV14; d_call: TRBD1; cdr3_nt: TGTGCCAGCAGCCAGCTCGATGGACAGGACCTTGAAGCTTTCTTT; cdr3_aa: CASSQLDGQDLEAFF
clone_size: NA; j_call: TRBJ2-1; v_call: TRBV7-3; d_call: TRBD2; cdr3_nt: TGTGCCAGCAGCCGCAGCGGGGGGGTTGGTAATGAGCAGTTCTTC; cdr3_aa: CASSRSGGVGNEQFF
clone_size: NA; j_call: TRBJ1-6; v_call: TRBV6-2/TRBV6-3; d_call: NA; cdr3_nt: TGTGCCAGCAGTTCCAACAGGGCGGATTCACCCCTCCACTTT; cdr3_aa: CASSSNRADSPLHF
clone_size: NA; j_call: TRBJ2-2; v_call: TRBV14; d_call: TRBD1; cdr3_nt: TGTGCCAGCAGCTCGGACAGGGGATTAACCGGGGAGCTGTTTTTT; cdr3_aa: CASSSDRGLTGELFF
clone_size: NA; j_call: TRBJ1-2; v_call: TRBV19; d_call: TRBD1; cdr3_nt: TGTGCCAGTAGTCCAGGACAGGGCTATGGCTACACCTTC; cdr3_aa: CASSPGQGYGYTF
clone_size: NA; j_call: TRBJ1-6; v_call: TRBV4-1; d_call: NA; cdr3_nt: TGCGCCAGCAGTCAACTAAGAGGGGGGACATCCCCCTATAATTCACCCCTCCACTTT; cdr3_aa: CASSQLRGGTSPYNSPLHF
clone_size: NA; j_call: TRBJ1-5; v_call: TRBV18; d_call: TRBD1; cdr3_nt: TGTGCCAGCTCAACCGGGACAGGGGGGGAGAATCAGCCCCAGCATTTT; cdr3_aa: CASSTGTGGENQPQHF
clone_size: NA; j_call: TRBJ2-7; v_call: TRBV28; d_call: NA; cdr3_nt: TGTGCCAGCTTTTCCCGGGGTACCCTCGACGAGCAGTACTTC; cdr3_aa: CASFSRGTLDEQYF